This TCR beta chain is from a study of Graves' ophthalmopathy and Graves' hyperthyroidism. RNA transcripts were the template, and TCR beta CDR3 regions were amplified from them. HTBI-primed RT-PCR formed the first round, and a multiplex PCR formed the second. TCRdb called the multiplex PCR reads again in MiXCR, with one record for every CDR3 protein. Of about 700,000 distinct CDR3 sequences in the sample, approximately 40% were seen once. This clonotype was detected many times. From germline, CDR1 is LNHNV and CDR2 YYDKDF (reference sequence). V was clipped by 0 bases and J by 7 bases, with 16 bases between them. This CDR3 has 16 amino acids.

The V call is TRBV15, the J call TRBJ1-5; D is possibly TRBD1 (6 bases). Source material: peripheral blood. The source is an adult man with Graves' ophthalmopathy. The CDR3 DNA sequence: TGTGCCACCAGCAGAGATCGTGGCCGGGGGGGCCAGCCCCAGCATTTT. Translated: CATSRDRGRGGQPQHF.